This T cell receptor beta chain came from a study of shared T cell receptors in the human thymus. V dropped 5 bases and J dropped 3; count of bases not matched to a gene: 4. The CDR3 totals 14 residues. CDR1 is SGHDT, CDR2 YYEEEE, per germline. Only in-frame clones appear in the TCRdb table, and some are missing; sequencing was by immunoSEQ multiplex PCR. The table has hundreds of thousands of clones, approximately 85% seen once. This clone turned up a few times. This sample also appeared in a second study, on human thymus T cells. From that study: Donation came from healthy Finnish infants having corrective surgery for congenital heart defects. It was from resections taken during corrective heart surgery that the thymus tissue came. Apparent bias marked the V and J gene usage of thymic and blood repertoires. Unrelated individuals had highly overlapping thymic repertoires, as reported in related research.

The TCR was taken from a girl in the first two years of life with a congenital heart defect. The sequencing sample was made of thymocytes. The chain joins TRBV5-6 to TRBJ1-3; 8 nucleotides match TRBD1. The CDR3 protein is CASRPRGLGNTIYF. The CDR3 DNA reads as TGTGCCAGCAGGCCCAGGGGGCTTGGAAACACCATATATTTT. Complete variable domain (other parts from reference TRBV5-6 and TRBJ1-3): DAGVTQSPTHLIKTRGQQVTLRCSPKSGHDTVSWYQQALGQGPQFIFQYYEEEERQRGNFPDRFSGHQFPNYSSELNVNALLLGDSALYLCASRPRGLGNTIYFGEGSWLTVV.